What follows describes a single TCR beta chain. The sample originates from a study of blood T cell repertoires in COVID-19. In the study overall: Donors in the United States, Italy and Spain gave samples during acute or convalescent COVID-19. PBMCs, B-cell-depleted T cells, or T cells were the source of the cDNA or gDNA that made up the material.

TCRdb keeps only in-frame clones here, not all; method: immunoSEQ multiplex PCR. The sample includes around 250,000 clones, roughly nine tenths of them seen just once. The TCR was taken from a human donor in a cohort exposed to, infected with or recovered from COVID-19 (not recorded which). The donor label of this sample is uncertain. Material: PBMCs or T cells enriched from blood (not recorded which).

The CDR3 is CASSPGLAGSYNEQFF. CDR3 DNA: TGTGCCAGCAGCCCAGGACTAGCGGGGAGTTACAATGAGCAGTTCTTC. V and J are TRBV9 and TRBJ2-1, with 12 bases matching TRBD2. Germline V gene sequence: CDR1 SGDLS, CDR2 YYNGEE. The junction had 6 bases not matched to a gene; V was cut back by 4 bases and J by 4 bases. The CDR3 runs 16 residues.